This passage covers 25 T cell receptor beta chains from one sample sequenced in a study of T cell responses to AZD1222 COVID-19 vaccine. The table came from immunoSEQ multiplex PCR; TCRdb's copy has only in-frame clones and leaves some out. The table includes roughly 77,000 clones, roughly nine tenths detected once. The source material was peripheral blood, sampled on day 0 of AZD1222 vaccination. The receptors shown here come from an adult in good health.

The CDR3 region has the DNA TGCAGCGTCGAGATGTCGTACGAGCAGTACTTC. Its protein product is CSVEMSYEQYF. This rearrangement joins TRBV29-1 to TRBJ2-7; D is uncertain. Between the trimmed V and J ends, which lost 6 bases and 4 bases, there was a span of 10 bases. The CDR3 runs to 11 residues. Germline V gives CDR1 SQVTM, CDR2 ANQGSEA.

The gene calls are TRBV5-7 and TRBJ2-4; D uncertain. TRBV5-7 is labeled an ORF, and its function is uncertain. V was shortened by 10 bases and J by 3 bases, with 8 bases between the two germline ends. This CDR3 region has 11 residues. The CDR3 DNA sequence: TGTGCCTGGGTTAGCAAAAACATTCAGTACTTC. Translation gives CAWVSKNIQYF.

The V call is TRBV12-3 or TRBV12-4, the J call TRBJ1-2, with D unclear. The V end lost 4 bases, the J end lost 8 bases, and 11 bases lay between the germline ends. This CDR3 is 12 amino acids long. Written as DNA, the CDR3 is TGTGCCAGCAGTTGGAGCGGCAACGGCTACACCTTC. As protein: CASSWSGNGYTF.

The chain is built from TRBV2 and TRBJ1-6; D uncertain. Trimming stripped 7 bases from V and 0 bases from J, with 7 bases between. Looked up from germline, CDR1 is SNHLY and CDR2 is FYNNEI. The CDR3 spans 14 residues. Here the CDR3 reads CASTPSSYNSPLHF. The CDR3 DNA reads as TGTGCCAGCACCCCCAGCTCCTATAATTCACCCCTCCACTTT.

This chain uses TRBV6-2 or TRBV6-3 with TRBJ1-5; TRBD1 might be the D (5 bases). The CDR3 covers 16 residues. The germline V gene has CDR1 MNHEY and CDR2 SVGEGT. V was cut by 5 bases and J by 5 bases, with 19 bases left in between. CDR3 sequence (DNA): TGTGCCAGCAGTCTACACACAACAGGCGGTTATCAGCCCCAGCATTTT. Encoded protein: CASSLHTTGGYQPQHF.

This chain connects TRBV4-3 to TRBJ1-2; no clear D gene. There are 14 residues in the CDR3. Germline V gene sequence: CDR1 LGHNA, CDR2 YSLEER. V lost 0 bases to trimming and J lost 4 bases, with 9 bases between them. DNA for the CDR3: TGCGCCAGCAGCCAAGATCCGATCATCTATGGCTACACCTTC. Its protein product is CASSQDPIIYGYTF.

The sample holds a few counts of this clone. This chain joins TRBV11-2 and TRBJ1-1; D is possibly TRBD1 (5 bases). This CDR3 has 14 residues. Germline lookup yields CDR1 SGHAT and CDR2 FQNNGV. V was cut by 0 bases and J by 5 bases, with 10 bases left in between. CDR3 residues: CASSLEGVGTEAFF. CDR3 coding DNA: TGTGCCAGCAGCTTAGAAGGGGTAGGGACTGAAGCTTTCTTT.

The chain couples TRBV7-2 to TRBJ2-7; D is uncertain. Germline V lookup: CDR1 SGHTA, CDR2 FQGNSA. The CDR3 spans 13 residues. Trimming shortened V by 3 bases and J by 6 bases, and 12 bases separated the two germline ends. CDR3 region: CASSFSEIPEQYF. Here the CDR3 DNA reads TGTGCCAGCAGCTTCAGTGAAATCCCCGAGCAGTACTTC.

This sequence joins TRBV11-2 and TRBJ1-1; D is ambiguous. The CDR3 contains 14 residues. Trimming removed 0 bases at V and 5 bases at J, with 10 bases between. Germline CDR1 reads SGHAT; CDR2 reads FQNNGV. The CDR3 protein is CASSLDGVGTEAFF. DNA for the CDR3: TGTGCCAGCAGCTTAGATGGTGTGGGGACTGAAGCTTTCTTT.

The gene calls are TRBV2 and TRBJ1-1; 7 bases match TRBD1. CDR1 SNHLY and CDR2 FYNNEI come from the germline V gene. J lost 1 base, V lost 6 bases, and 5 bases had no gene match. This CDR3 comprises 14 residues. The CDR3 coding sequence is TGTGCCAGCAGGGGACAGCGCGAGAACACTGAAGCTTTCTTT. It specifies CASRGQRENTEAFF.

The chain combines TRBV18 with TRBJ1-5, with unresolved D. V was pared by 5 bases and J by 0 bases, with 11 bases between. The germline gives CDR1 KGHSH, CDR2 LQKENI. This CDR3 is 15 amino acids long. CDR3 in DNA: TGTGCCAGCTCATCGAGGACCGTTAGCAATCAGCCCCAGCATTTT. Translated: CASSSRTVSNQPQHF.

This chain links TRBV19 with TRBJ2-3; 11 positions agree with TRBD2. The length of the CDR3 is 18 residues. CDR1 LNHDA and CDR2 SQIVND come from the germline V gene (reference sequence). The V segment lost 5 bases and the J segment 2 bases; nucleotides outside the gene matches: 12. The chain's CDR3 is CASSLPLAGGRITDTQYF. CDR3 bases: TGTGCCAGTAGTCTTCCGTTAGCGGGGGGGCGGATCACAGATACGCAGTATTTT. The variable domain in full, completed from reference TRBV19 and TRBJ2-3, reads DGGITQSPKYLFRKEGQNVTLSCEQNLNHDAMYWYRQDPGQGLRLIYYSQIVNDFQKGDIAEGYSVSREKKESFPLTVTSAQKNPTAFYLCASSLPLAGGRITDTQYFGPGTRLTVL.

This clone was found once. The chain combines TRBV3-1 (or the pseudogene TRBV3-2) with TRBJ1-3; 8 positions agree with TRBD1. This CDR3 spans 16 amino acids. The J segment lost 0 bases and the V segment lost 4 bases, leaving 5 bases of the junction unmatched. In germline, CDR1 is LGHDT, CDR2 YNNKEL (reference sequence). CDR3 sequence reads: CASSPGQAYSGNTIYF. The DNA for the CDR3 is TGTGCCAGCAGCCCGGGACAGGCGTACTCTGGAAACACCATATATTTT.

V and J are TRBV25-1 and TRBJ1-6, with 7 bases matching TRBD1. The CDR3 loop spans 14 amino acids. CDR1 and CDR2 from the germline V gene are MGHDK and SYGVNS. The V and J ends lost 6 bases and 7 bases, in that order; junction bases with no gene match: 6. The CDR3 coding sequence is TGTGCCAGCAGGGCAACAGGGGCGAATTCACCCCTCCACTTT. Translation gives CASRATGANSPLHF.

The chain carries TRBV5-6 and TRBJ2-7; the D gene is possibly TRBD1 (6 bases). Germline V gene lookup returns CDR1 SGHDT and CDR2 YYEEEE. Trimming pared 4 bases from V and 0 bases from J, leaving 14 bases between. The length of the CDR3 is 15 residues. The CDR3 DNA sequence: TGTGCCAGCAGCGGCACAGGGAAAAGCTCCTACGAGCAGTACTTC. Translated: CASSGTGKSSYEQYF.

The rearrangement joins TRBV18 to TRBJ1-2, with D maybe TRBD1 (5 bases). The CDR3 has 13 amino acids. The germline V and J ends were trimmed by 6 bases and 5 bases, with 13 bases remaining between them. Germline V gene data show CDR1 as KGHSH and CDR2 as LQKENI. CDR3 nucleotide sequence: TGTGCCAGCTCTGCCGACAGCGCGTATGGCTACACCTTC. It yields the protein CASSADSAYGYTF.

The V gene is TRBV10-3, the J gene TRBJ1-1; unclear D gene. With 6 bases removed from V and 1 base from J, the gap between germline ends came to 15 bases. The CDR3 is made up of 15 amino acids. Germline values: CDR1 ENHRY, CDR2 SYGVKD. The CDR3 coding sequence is TGTGCCATCAGACCCGGTCAGCTAGGGAACACTGAAGCTTTCTTT. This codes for CAIRPGQLGNTEAFF.

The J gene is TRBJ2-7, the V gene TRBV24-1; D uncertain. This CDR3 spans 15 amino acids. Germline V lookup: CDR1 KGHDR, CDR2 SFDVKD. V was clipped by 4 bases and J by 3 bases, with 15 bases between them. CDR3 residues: CATSDLLCRLYEQYF. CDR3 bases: TGTGCCACCAGTGACCTCCTGTGCCGTCTCTACGAGCAGTACTTC.

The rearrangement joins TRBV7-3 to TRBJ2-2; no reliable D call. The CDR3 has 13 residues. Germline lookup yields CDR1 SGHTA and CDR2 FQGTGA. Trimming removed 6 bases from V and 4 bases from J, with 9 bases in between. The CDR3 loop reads CASRPDLTGELFF. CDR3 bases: TGTGCCAGCAGACCCGACCTCACCGGGGAGCTGTTTTTT.

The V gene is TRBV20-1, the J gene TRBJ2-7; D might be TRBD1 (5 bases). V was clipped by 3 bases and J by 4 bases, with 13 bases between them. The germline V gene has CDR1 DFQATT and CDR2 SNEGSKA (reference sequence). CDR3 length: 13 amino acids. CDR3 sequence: CSASLQGGYEQYF. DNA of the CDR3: TGCAGTGCTAGTCTCCAGGGTGGATACGAGCAGTACTTC.

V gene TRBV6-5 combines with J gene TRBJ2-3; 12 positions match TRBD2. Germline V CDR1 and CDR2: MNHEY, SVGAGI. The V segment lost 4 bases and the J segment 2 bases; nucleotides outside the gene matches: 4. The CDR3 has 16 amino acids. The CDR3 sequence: CASSSGLAGHTDTQYF. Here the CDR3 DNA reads TGTGCCAGCAGTTCCGGACTAGCGGGGCACACAGATACGCAGTATTTT.

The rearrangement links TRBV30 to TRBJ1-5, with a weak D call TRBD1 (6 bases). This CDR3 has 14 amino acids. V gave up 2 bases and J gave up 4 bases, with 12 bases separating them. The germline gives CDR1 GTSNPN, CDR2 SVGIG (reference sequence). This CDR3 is CAWSLGAANQPQHF. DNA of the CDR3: TGTGCCTGGAGTTTGGGGGCCGCAAATCAGCCCCAGCATTTT.

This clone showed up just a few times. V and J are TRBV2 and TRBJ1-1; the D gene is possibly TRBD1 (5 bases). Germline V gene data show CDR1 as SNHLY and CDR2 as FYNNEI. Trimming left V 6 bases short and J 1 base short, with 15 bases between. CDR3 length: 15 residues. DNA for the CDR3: TGTGCCAGCAGGGCGGGGAGGGGACGGAACACTGAAGCTTTCTTT. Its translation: CASRAGRGRNTEAFF.

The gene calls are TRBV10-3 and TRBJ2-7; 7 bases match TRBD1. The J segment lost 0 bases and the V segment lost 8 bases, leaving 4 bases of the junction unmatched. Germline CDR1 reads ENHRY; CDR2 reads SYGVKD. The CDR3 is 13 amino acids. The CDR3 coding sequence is TGTGCCATCGGGGACAGTTTCTCCTACGAGCAGTACTTC. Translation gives CAIGDSFSYEQYF.

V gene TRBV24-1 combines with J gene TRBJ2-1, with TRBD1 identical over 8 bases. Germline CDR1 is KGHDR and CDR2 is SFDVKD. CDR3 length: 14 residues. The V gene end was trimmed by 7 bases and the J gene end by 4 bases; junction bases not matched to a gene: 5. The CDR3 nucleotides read TGTGCCACCAGGGGGACAGGTCTGTACAATGAGCAGTTCTTC. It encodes CATRGTGLYNEQFF.